What follows are 20 T cell receptor beta chains derived from one specimen sequenced in a study of blood T cells in healthy people across ages. The second PCR ran roughly 7 to 12 cycles with a sample-barcoded 5' primer and J-beta primers. TCRdb used MiXCR to reprocess the 5' RACE reads, holding one entry per CDR3 protein. The sample gives approximately 880,000 distinct CDR3 sequences, around 49% of which show up once; roughly 12% is in the top ten. What was sequenced was blood. The receptors come from a man aged 25-45 years in good health.

This clonotype came up once. The junction departs from germline at one end; a sequencing error may be responsible. The chain uses TRBV11-3 and TRBJ2-3; 7 bases agree with TRBD2. Germline CDR1 and CDR2: SGHNT and YENEEA. The CDR3 runs 17 residues. The CDR3 here is CASSLVGEGPYTGTQYF. In DNA, the CDR3 is TGTGCCAGCAGCTTAGTTGGGGAGGGTCCCTACACAGGTACGCAGTATTTT.

Ten or more counts support this clonotype. This rearrangement joins TRBV6-2 or TRBV6-3 to TRBJ2-7; D possibly corresponds to TRBD2 (5 bases). This CDR3 is 12 amino acids long. Germline V gene sequence: CDR1 MNHEY, CDR2 SVGEGT. Trimming pared 6 bases from V and 3 bases from J, leaving 9 bases between. Written as DNA, the CDR3 is TGTGCCAGCAGCCCCGGGATCTACGAGCAGTACTTC. Translation: CASSPGIYEQYF.

V usage is TRBV11-2 and J usage is TRBJ1-1, with 7 nucleotides matching TRBD1. Trimming took 5 bases from V and 6 from J; bases not matched to a gene: 12. This CDR3 spans 15 amino acids. Germline values: CDR1 SGHAT, CDR2 FQNNGV. CDR3 DNA: TGTGCCAGCAGCCTTTCCGACTTCGGACAGGCTGAAGCTTTCTTT. Amino acid sequence: CASSLSDFGQAEAFF. The whole variable domain, remainder taken from reference TRBV11-2 and TRBJ1-1, is EAGVAQSPRYKIIEKRQSVAFWCNPISGHATLYWYQQILGQGPKLLIQFQNNGVVDDSQLPKDRFSAERLKGVDSTLKIQPAKLEDSAVYLCASSLSDFGQAEAFFGQGTRLTVV.

J is TRBJ2-4 and V is TRBV27, with 9 bases aligning to TRBD2. Per the germline V gene, CDR1 is MNHEY and CDR2 is SMNVEV (reference sequence). Germline trimming cut 3 bases from V and 0 bases from J; bases unmatched to any gene: 6. The CDR3 has 17 amino acids. CDR3 in amino acids: CASSFSGGPLAKNIQYF. The CDR3 DNA reads TGTGCCAGCAGTTTTAGCGGGGGCCCACTAGCCAAAAACATTCAGTACTTC.

The V call is TRBV20-1, the J call TRBJ1-1, with 7 bases lining up with TRBD1. The CDR3 is 14 amino acids. From germline, CDR1 is DFQATT and CDR2 SNEGSKA (reference sequence). V was pared by 2 bases and J by 1 base, with 4 bases of the junction left unmatched. The CDR3 region is CSARRQGRNTEAFF. The CDR3 nucleotides are TGCAGTGCTAGACGACAGGGTAGGAACACTGAAGCTTTCTTT.

This clonotype was observed a few times. This chain uses TRBV27 with TRBJ2-7, with D perhaps matching TRBD1 (6 bases). Per germline, CDR1 MNHEY and CDR2 SMNVEV (reference sequence). Between the trimmed V and J ends, which lost 6 bases and 7 bases, there was a span of 16 bases. This CDR3 has 13 amino acids. The CDR3 sequence is CASRNTGTGEQYF. The DNA for the CDR3 is TGTGCCAGCAGGAATACAGGGACGGGGGAGCAGTACTTC.

The table lists this clonotype with a few counts. V and J are TRBV7-2 and TRBJ1-1; D might be TRBD1 (5 bases). Between the trimmed V and J ends, which lost 0 bases and 5 bases, there was a span of 13 bases. CDR3 length: 15 residues. Germline V gene sequence: CDR1 SGHTA, CDR2 FQGNSA. This chain's CDR3 is CASSLASGSRTEAFF. CDR3 nucleotide sequence: TGTGCCAGCAGCTTAGCCTCAGGGTCCAGGACTGAAGCTTTCTTT.

The CDR3 sequence is CASSYKGVTNEKLFF. In nucleotides, the CDR3 is TGTGCCAGCAGTTACAAGGGGGTTACTAATGAAAAACTGTTTTTT. This rearrangement joins TRBV6-5 to TRBJ1-4; tentatively, D is TRBD1 (6 bases). The CDR3 contains 15 residues. Trimming removed 2 bases at V and 2 bases at J, with 9 bases between. The germline gives CDR1 MNHEY, CDR2 SVGAGI.

This clonotype was seen a single time. V is TRBV9 and J is TRBJ1-5, with TRBD1 matching 7 bases. The length of the CDR3 is 14 residues. CDR1 SGDLS and CDR2 YYNGEE come from the germline V gene. With V trimmed by 3 bases and J by 7 bases, 7 bases remained unmatched. The CDR3 reads CASSARQGGQPQHF. In nucleotides, the CDR3 is TGTGCCAGCAGCGCCAGACAGGGTGGCCAGCCCCAGCATTTT.

This chain connects TRBV28 to TRBJ2-7, with D perhaps given as TRBD1 or TRBD2 (5 bases each). The CDR3 is made up of 14 amino acids. Germline V lookup: CDR1 MDHEN, CDR2 SYDVKM. V lost 2 bases, J lost 7 bases, and 15 bases lay in between. The chain's CDR3 is CASSLMGDGSEQYF. CDR3 in DNA: TGTGCCAGCAGTTTAATGGGGGACGGGTCTGAGCAGTACTTC.

This clonotype has only one observation. The chain couples TRBV14 to TRBJ2-5, with D maybe TRBD1 (5 bases). This CDR3 has 15 amino acids. CDR1 is SGHDN, CDR2 FVKESK, per germline. The germline V and J ends were trimmed by 3 bases and 5 bases, with 16 bases remaining between them. This chain's CDR3 is CASSQVATGWETQYF. CDR3 bases: TGTGCCAGCAGCCAGGTGGCTACAGGTTGGGAGACCCAGTACTTC.

This chain joins TRBV7-3 and TRBJ2-5; weak D call: TRBD2 (5 bases). V was shortened by 4 bases and J by 5 bases, with 20 bases between the two germline ends. The CDR3 sequence is 16 residues long. Germline V gene data show CDR1 as SGHTA and CDR2 as FQGTGA. In nucleotides, the CDR3 is TGTGCCAGCAGCTGCGCAGCGGCCCAACTAGGGGAGACCCAGTACTTC. Protein product: CASSCAAAQLGETQYF.

The table lists this clonotype with a count of one. The chain couples TRBV28 to TRBJ2-1; 11 bases align to TRBD2. Unmatched junction bases numbered 10, after V lost 4 bases and J lost 5 bases. CDR3 length: 17 amino acids. The germline gives CDR1 MDHEN, CDR2 SYDVKM. The DNA of the CDR3 is TGTGCCAGCAGTTCTCCCCCCAGACTAGCGGGGCACAATGAGCAGTTCTTC. It encodes CASSSPPRLAGHNEQFF. The full variable domain, completed using reference TRBV28 and TRBJ2-1, is DVKVTQSSRYLVKRTGEKVFLECVQDMDHENMFWYRQDPGLGLRLIYFSYDVKMKEKGDIPEGYSVSREKKERFSLILESASTNQTSMYLCASSSPPRLAGHNEQFFGPGTRLTVL.

This clonotype was observed a handful of times. This chain links TRBV10-3 with TRBJ2-4; maybe TRBD2 (6 bases). Deletions cut 8 bases from V and 0 bases from J, with 17 bases between. The CDR3 is 16 amino acids. The germline V gene encodes CDR1 ENHRY and CDR2 SYGVKD. The CDR3 region is CAIAPGGILAKNIQYF. The CDR3 region has the DNA TGTGCCATCGCCCCGGGCGGGATACTAGCCAAAAACATTCAGTACTTC.

A word on this clonotype: One base away lies a much larger clone, so this may be a sequencing read error. This chain links TRBV4-2 with TRBJ1-5, with D uncertain. The CDR3 covers 15 residues. The germline gives CDR1 LGHNA, CDR2 YNFKEQ. The CDR3 DNA reads TGTGCCAGCAGCCAAGATCTAGGAACCAATCAGCCCCGGCATTTT. Translation gives CASSQDLGTNQPRHF.

On this clonotype itself: The junction and the germline gene differ at one end; a read error may be behind it. This chain connects TRBV24-1 to TRBJ2-1, with D perhaps given as TRBD1 or TRBD2 (6 bases each). Per germline, CDR1 KGHDR and CDR2 SFDVKD. CDR3 length equals 14 residues. The CDR3 reads CAASDSGARNEQFF. The CDR3 bases are TGTGCCGCCAGTGATTCGGGGGCGCGGAATGAGCAGTTCTTC.

This clonotype has a single count. V is TRBV20-1 and J is TRBJ2-1; D gene unclear. Germline CDR1 is DFQATT and CDR2 is SNEGSKA (reference sequence). CDR3 length: 11 amino acids. Deletions cut 7 bases from V and 6 bases from J, with 10 bases between. The CDR3 DNA follows: TGCAGTGTAAAGGGATTCAATGAGCAGTTCTTC. This encodes CSVKGFNEQFF.

The table lists this clonotype with many counts. This chain links TRBV7-2 with TRBJ2-1, with 11 nucleotides matching TRBD2. This CDR3 is built from 20 residues. Germline V gives CDR1 SGHTA, CDR2 FQGNSA. Losses at the gene ends were 5 bases for V and 0 bases for J; bases not matched to a gene: 15. This CDR3 reads CASSRLAGQFLIGSYNEQFF. CDR3 DNA: TGTGCCAGCAGCAGACTAGCGGGGCAATTCCTAATCGGCTCCTACAATGAGCAGTTCTTC.

The chain is built from TRBV6-1 and TRBJ2-7, with TRBD2 matching 7 bases. There are 14 residues in the CDR3. Germline CDR1 MNHNS, CDR2 SASEGT. After removal of 5 bases from V and 7 bases from J, the junction contained 11 bases not matched to a gene. The CDR3: CASSPRTPGGEQYF. The CDR3 nucleotides read TGTGCCAGCAGTCCCCGGACGCCGGGGGGTGAGCAGTACTTC.

In its sample, this clonotype was seen many times. This sequence joins TRBV11-3 and TRBJ2-1; weak D call: TRBD1 (6 bases). CDR3 length equals 15 residues. From germline, CDR1 is SGHNT and CDR2 YENEEA. The V end lost 4 bases, the J end lost 5 bases, and 15 bases lay between the germline ends. The chain's CDR3 is CASSSEGQPHNEQFF. The DNA for the CDR3 is TGTGCCAGCAGCTCAGAGGGACAACCGCACAATGAGCAGTTCTTC.